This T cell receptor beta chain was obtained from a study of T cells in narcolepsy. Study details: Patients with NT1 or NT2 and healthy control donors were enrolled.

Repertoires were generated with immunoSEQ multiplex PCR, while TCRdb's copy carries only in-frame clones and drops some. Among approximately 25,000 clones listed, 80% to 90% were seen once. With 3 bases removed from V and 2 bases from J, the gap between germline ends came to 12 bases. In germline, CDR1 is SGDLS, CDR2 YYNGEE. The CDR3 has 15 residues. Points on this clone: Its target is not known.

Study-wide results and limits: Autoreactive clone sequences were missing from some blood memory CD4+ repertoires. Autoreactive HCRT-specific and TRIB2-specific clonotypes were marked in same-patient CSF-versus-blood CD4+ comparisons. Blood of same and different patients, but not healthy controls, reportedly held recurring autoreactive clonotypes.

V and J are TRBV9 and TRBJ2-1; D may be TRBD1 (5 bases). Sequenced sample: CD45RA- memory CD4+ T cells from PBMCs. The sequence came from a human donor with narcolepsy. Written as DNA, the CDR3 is TGTGCCAGCAGCGGTACAGGTAACGCCTACAATGAGCAGTTCTTC. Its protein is CASSGTGNAYNEQFF. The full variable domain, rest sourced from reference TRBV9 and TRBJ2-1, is DSGVTQTPKHLITATGQRVTLRCSPRSGDLSVYWYQQSLDQGLQFLIQYYNGEERAKGNILERFSAQQFPDLHSELNLSSLELGDSALYFCASSGTGNAYNEQFFGPGTRLTVL.